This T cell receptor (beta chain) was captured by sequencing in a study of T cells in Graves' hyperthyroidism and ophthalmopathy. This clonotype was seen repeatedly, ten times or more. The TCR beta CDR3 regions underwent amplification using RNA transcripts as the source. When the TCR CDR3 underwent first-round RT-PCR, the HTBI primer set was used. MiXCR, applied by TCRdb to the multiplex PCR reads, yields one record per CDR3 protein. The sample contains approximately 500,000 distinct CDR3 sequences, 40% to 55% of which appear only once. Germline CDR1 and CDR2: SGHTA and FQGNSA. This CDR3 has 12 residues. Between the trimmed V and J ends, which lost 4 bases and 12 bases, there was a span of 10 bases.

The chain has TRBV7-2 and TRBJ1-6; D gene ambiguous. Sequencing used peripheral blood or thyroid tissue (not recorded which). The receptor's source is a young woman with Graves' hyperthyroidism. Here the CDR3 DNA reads TGTGCCAGCAGCTCTACGATCGAACCCCTCCACTTT. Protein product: CASSSTIEPLHF.